This T cell receptor beta chain was recorded in a study of shared clonotypes between healthy human individuals. Whole-study context: Those who served as donors were two women and three men between the ages of 18 and 49. Findings and caveats of the study: Sharing across four donors was highest in naive CD4 (around 5%) and lowest in memory CD8 (around 0.4%).

To note about this clone: Its antigen is unknown.

Here immunoSEQ multiplex PCR was the method, and the copy in TCRdb shows in-frame clones only, minus some. Among about 2.1 million clones listed, about 93% were seen once. Cells designated naive CD8 were CD45RO-negative and were positively selected for CCR7, with terminally differentiated effector memory CD45RA+ cells excluded. Sequenced: naive CD8+ T cells from PBMCs. The TCR originated in a man between 18 and 35 years old in good health. Some clones in this sample may be carry-over from other donors' samples.

CDR3 region: CASSLEFSVYNEQFF. DNA of the CDR3: TGCGCCAGCAGCCTGGAATTCTCAGTCTACAATGAGCAGTTCTTC. The chain uses TRBV5-1 and TRBJ2-1; D ambiguous. This CDR3 region has 15 residues. V was shortened by 4 bases and J by 3 bases, with 14 bases between the two germline ends. CDR1 is SGHRS and CDR2 is YFSETQ in the germline V gene.